This T cell receptor beta chain was identified in a study of blood T cell repertoires in COVID-19. As for the study in general: Donors in the United States, Italy and Spain gave samples during acute or convalescent COVID-19.

Per the original data handling: It was from reference gene primer amplification that nucleated cell counts were estimated. TCRdb's copy holds only in-frame clones and misses some; the assay was immunoSEQ multiplex PCR. V, J and clone size are taken as reported in that table, and D and trimming were inferred from the DNA itself. The table lists roughly 190,000 clones, approximately 80% of them singletons. CDR1 and CDR2 (germline): MNHEY, SVGAGI. V was pared by 7 bases and J by 4 bases, with 11 bases between. This CDR3 spans 13 amino acids. The sample consisted of peripheral blood. J is TRBJ1-3 and V is TRBV6-5; D is perhaps TRBD1 (5 bases). This clonotype was obtained from a woman aged 70-85 years with COVID-19, enrolled during active disease. This CDR3 reads CASIGGAGNTIYF. DNA for the CDR3: TGTGCCAGCATCGGGGGTGCCGGAAACACCATATATTTT.